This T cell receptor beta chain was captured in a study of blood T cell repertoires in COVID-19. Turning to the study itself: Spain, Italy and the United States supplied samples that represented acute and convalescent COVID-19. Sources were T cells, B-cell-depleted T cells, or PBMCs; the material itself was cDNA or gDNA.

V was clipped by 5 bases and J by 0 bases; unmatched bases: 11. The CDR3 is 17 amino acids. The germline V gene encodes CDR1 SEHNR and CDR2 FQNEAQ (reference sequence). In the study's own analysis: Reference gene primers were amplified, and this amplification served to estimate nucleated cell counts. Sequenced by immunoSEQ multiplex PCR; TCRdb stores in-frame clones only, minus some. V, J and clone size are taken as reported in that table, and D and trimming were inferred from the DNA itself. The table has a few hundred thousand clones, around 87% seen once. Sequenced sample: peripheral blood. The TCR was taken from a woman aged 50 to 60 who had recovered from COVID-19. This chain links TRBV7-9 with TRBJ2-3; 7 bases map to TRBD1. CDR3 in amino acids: CASSPPYRGHSTDTQYF. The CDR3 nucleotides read TGTGCCAGCAGCCCACCGTACAGGGGCCATAGCACAGATACGCAGTATTTT.